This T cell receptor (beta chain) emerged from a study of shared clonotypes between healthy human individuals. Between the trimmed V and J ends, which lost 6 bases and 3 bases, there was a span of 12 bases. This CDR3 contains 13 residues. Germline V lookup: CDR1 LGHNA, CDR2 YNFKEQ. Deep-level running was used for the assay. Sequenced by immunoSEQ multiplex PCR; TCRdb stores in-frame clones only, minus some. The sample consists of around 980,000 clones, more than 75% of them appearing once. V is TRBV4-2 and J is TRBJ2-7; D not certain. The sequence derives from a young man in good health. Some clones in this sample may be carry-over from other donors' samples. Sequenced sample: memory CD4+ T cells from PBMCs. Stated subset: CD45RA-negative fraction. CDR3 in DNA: TGTGCCAGCAGTGCCGTCTCCAGCTACGAGCAGTACTTC. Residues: CASSAVSSYEQYF.